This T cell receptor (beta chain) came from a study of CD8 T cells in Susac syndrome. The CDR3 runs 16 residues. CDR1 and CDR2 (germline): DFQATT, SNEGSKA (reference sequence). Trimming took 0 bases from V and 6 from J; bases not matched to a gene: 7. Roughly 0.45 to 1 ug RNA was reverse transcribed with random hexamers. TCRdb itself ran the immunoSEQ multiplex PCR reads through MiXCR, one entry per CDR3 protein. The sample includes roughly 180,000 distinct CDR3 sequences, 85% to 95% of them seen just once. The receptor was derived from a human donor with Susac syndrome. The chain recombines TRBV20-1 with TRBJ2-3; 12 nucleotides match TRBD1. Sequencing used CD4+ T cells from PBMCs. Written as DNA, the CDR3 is TGCAGTGCTAGAGATGCCGGGACAGGGGGCCCCGATACGCAGTATTTT. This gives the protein CSARDAGTGGPDTQYF.